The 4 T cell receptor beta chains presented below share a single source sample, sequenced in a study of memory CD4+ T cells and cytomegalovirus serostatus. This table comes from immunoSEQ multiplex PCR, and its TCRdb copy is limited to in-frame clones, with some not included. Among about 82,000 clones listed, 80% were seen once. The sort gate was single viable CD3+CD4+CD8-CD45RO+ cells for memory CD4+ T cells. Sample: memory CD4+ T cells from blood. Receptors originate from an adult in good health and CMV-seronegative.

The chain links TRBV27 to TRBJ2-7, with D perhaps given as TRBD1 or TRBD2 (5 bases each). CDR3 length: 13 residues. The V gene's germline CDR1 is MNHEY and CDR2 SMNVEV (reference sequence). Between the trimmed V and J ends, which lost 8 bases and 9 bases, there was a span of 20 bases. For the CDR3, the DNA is TGTGCCAGCGGAATCCGGGACGAAGAAGTGCAGTACTTC. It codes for CASGIRDEEVQYF.

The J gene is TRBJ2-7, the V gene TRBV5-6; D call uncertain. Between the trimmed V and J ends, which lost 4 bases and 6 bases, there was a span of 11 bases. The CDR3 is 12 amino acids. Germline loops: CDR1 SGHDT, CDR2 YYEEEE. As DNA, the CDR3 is TGTGCCAGCAGCCCCTGGTTGCGCGAGCAGTACTTC. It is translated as CASSPWLREQYF.

The CDR3 protein is CAWTAEIREGNTIYF. As DNA, the CDR3 is TGTGCCTGGACCGCCGAAATAAGAGAGGGAAACACCATATATTTT. This chain links TRBV30 with TRBJ1-3, with D unclear. V was trimmed by 4 bases and J by 4 bases, leaving 17 bases between them. This CDR3 comprises 15 residues. The germline V gene has CDR1 GTSNPN and CDR2 SVGIG (reference sequence).

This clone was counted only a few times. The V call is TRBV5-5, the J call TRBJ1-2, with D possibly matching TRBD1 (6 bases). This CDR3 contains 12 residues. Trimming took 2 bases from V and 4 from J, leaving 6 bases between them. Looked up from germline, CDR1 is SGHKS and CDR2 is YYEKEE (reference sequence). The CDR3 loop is CASSLQGYGYTF. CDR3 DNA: TGTGCCAGCAGCTTACAGGGCTATGGCTACACCTTC.